What follows is one TCR beta chain and its context. As handled by the study authors: From reference gene primer amplification, estimates of nucleated cell counts were derived. Repertoires were generated with immunoSEQ multiplex PCR, while TCRdb's copy carries only in-frame clones and drops some. That table is the source of V, J and clone size, and D and trimming were worked out from the DNA. This table holds around 100,000 clones, 80% to 85% found once. This CDR3 contains 13 residues. Germline lookup yields CDR1 LGHDT and CDR2 YNNKEL (reference sequence). Trimming cost V 6 bases and J 9 bases, with 15 bases left between them. The source of the sample is a study of blood T cell repertoires in COVID-19. As for the study in general: The analysed material was cDNA or gDNA that came from T cells, B-cell-depleted T cells, or PBMCs.

This receptor was obtained from a woman aged 70-85 years with acute or convalescent COVID-19. The sequenced sample was peripheral blood. The genes are TRBV3-1 (or the pseudogene TRBV3-2) and TRBJ2-1; a weak D match, TRBD1 (6 bases). The DNA of the CDR3 is TGTGCCAGCAGTCTAGGGGGAGACGTTGAGCAGTTCTTC. It encodes CASSLGGDVEQFF.